Each of the 27 T cell receptor beta chains below was sequenced from the same sample in a study of blood T cells in healthy people across ages. Alongside a J-beta primer mix, a sample-barcoded 5' primer served in a second PCR lasting 7 to 11 cycles. Via MiXCR, TCRdb re-called the 5' RACE reads, giving one row per CDR3 protein. The sample yields roughly 1.7 million distinct CDR3 sequences, 34% seen once. The material sequenced was blood. These receptors all stem from a woman aged 30 to 39 in good health.

This clonotype was counted many times. V and J are TRBV5-1 and TRBJ1-2; 8 bases are shared with TRBD1. The ends lost 3 bases at V and 3 bases at J; junction bases unmatched: 1. The germline V gene has CDR1 SGHRS and CDR2 YFSETQ. The CDR3 loop spans 13 amino acids. CDR3 DNA: TGCGCCAGCAGCTGGGGACAGGACTATGGCTACACCTTC. Protein: CASSWGQDYGYTF.

This clonotype was recorded a few times. V and J are TRBV5-1 and TRBJ2-6; 9 bases align to TRBD2. The germline gives CDR1 SGHRS, CDR2 YFSETQ. This CDR3 has 17 amino acids. J lost 0 bases, V lost 3 bases, and 4 bases had no gene match. The CDR3 region is CASSSSGVGSGANVLTF. Written as DNA, the CDR3 is TGCGCCAGCAGCTCTAGCGGGGTAGGCTCTGGGGCCAACGTCCTGACTTTC.

This clonotype was seen only a few times. The rearrangement links TRBV27 to TRBJ2-7; TRBD2 agrees at 7 bases. From germline, CDR1 is MNHEY and CDR2 SMNVEV (reference sequence). The CDR3 has 17 residues. Trimming removed 0 bases from V and 2 bases from J; junction bases left unmatched: 10. This CDR3 reads CASSLSGGGSLAYEQYF. CDR3 in DNA: TGTGCCAGCAGTTTATCGGGAGGCGGGAGCCTCGCCTACGAGCAGTACTTC.

This clonotype has just a few counts. The chain is built from TRBV25-1 and TRBJ2-3, with D possibly matching TRBD2 (6 bases). This CDR3 spans 13 amino acids. In germline, CDR1 is MGHDK, CDR2 SYGVNS. V was cut by 4 bases and J by 5 bases, with 10 bases left in between. DNA for the CDR3: TGTGCCAGCAGTGTGGGAGCGGGAGATACGCAGTATTTT. Its protein is CASSVGAGDTQYF.

This clonotype appeared a single time. V and J are TRBV2 and TRBJ2-7; D is possibly TRBD2 (6 bases). The DNA end is more similar to TRBJ2-5, so the J call may be wrong. Germline V CDR1 and CDR2: SNHLY, FYNNEI. The CDR3 runs 15 residues. DNA of the CDR3: TGTGCCAGCAGGGAGACTAGACCCCTCGAAGAGACCCAGTACTTC. It translates to CASRETRPLEETQYF.

A note on this clonotype: This could be a read error, since a much larger clone is one nucleotide away. CDR3 sequence: CASSEDPRDAETQYF. The CDR3 nucleotides read TGTGCCAGCAGTGAAGACCCGAGGGATGCTGAGACCCAGTACTTC. V usage is TRBV2 and J usage is TRBJ2-5; D is perhaps TRBD2 (5 bases). This CDR3 contains 15 residues. Germline V CDR1 and CDR2: SNHLY, FYNNEI. V gave up 1 base and J gave up 5 bases, with 14 bases separating them.

About this clonotype: One junction end disagrees with the germline gene, perhaps due to a read error. The chain couples TRBV28 to TRBJ2-7; maybe TRBD2 (5 bases). The CDR3 runs 14 residues. The germline CDR1 and CDR2 sequences are MDHEN and SYDVKM. This CDR3 is CASSGGSRRHERYF. The CDR3 DNA reads as TGTGCCAGCAGTGGCGGGTCTAGGCGACACGAGCGGTACTTC.

The sample holds a few counts of this clonotype. The chain couples TRBV13 to TRBJ2-1; tentative D call: TRBD1 (5 bases). CDR1 is PRHDT and CDR2 is FYEKMQ in the germline V gene (reference sequence). The V and J ends lost 5 bases and 8 bases respectively, with 10 bases between them. This CDR3 region has 12 residues. The CDR3 loop is CASSPGHYEQFF. As DNA, the CDR3 is TGTGCCAGCAGCCCCGGACACTATGAGCAGTTCTTC. Complete variable domain (other parts from reference TRBV13 and TRBJ2-1): AAGVIQSPRHLIKEKRETATLKCYPIPRHDTVYWYQQGPGQDPQFLISFYEKMQSDKGSIPDRFSAQQFSDYHSELNMSSLELGDSALYFCASSPGHYEQFFGPGTRLTVL.

This clonotype was counted only a few times. The chain has TRBV19 and TRBJ2-7, with 10 positions matching TRBD1. The CDR3 extends over 14 amino acids. The germline gives CDR1 LNHDA, CDR2 SQIVND (reference sequence). The J segment lost 6 bases and the V segment lost 6 bases, leaving 8 bases of the junction unmatched. CDR3 region: CASRAGTGVREQYF. The CDR3, as DNA: TGTGCCAGTAGGGCCGGGACAGGGGTTCGCGAGCAGTACTTC.

This clonotype was counted a single time. The chain employs TRBV18 and TRBJ1-1; tentative D call: TRBD1 (5 bases). Germline CDR1 is KGHSH and CDR2 is LQKENI. The CDR3 sequence is 13 residues long. V was clipped by 7 bases and J by 4 bases, with 13 bases between them. The CDR3 loop is CASFAGRITEAFF. In DNA form, the CDR3 reads TGTGCCAGCTTCGCAGGGAGGATCACTGAAGCTTTCTTT.

The chain combines TRBV20-1 with TRBJ2-1; 8 bases align to TRBD2. From germline, CDR1 is DFQATT and CDR2 SNEGSKA (reference sequence). This CDR3 region has 16 residues. The V gene end was trimmed by 5 bases and the J gene end by 4 bases; junction bases not matched to a gene: 13. The CDR3 DNA sequence: TGCAGTGCTTCCGGGGGGGGGCCCTCCCAGTACAATGAGCAGTTCTTC. Translated: CSASGGGPSQYNEQFF.

V usage is TRBV14 and J usage is TRBJ2-1, with 8 bases matching TRBD2. The V segment lost 1 base and the J segment 7 bases; nucleotides outside the gene matches: 9. The V gene's germline CDR1 is SGHDN and CDR2 FVKESK. This CDR3 spans 16 amino acids. The CDR3 region is CASSQVGLLAENEQFF. CDR3 in DNA: TGTGCCAGCAGCCAAGTCGGACTACTAGCGGAAAATGAGCAGTTCTTC.

The chain has TRBV29-1 and TRBJ2-2, with D unresolved. The CDR3 totals 12 residues. Between the trimmed V and J ends, which lost 3 bases and 3 bases, there was a span of 5 bases. CDR1 SQVTM and CDR2 ANQGSEA come from the germline V gene. The CDR3, as DNA: TGCAGCGTTGATGGGGACACCGGGGAGCTGTTTTTT. Amino acids: CSVDGDTGELFF.

This clonotype has just a few counts. J is TRBJ2-1 and V is TRBV6-6; TRBD2 matches 12 bases. J was trimmed by 10 bases and V by 5 bases; bases with no gene match: 12. The CDR3 has 16 residues. CDR1 MNHNY and CDR2 SVGAGI come from the germline V gene (reference sequence). The CDR3 region is CASSRPGLAGTTEQFF. The CDR3 DNA sequence: TGTGCCAGCAGTAGACCGGGACTAGCGGGTACGACCGAGCAGTTCTTC.

V usage is TRBV3-1 and J usage is TRBJ2-3; 11 bases align to TRBD2. Trimming removed 4 bases from V and 6 bases from J; junction bases left unmatched: 9. CDR1 is LGHDT and CDR2 is YNNKEL in the germline V gene (reference sequence). The CDR3 covers 16 residues. In DNA form, the CDR3 reads TGTGCCAGCAGCCTCCGACTAGCGGGAAGTCGGGATACGCAGTATTTT. The encoded protein is CASSLRLAGSRDTQYF.

The chain joins TRBV29-1 to TRBJ1-5; 8 bases are shared with TRBD1. The CDR3 length is 15 residues. Germline CDR1 and CDR2: SQVTM and ANQGSEA. With 3 bases clipped from V and 2 bases from J, the junction kept 6 bases outside the gene matches. This CDR3 is CSVDRQGACNQPQHF. CDR3 DNA sequence: TGCAGCGTTGATCGGCAGGGGGCTTGCAATCAGCCCCAGCATTTT.

The chain has TRBV5-4 and TRBJ2-1, with D perhaps matching TRBD2 (6 bases). V lost 4 bases and J 7 bases, leaving 15 bases between the germline ends. The length of the CDR3 is 14 residues. Per germline, CDR1 SGHNT and CDR2 YYREEE (reference sequence). CDR3 nucleotides: TGTGCCAGCAGCCCCCGGGGGAGTCGGAATGAGCAGTTCTTC. Its protein product is CASSPRGSRNEQFF.

This clonotype was seen more than once but under ten times. This chain uses TRBV12-3 or TRBV12-4 with TRBJ2-7; 7 positions match TRBD1. Trimming at V came to 5 bases and at J to 3 bases, leaving 10 bases not matched to a gene. The CDR3 extends over 15 amino acids. Here the CDR3 reads CASSLTPGQIYEQYF. The CDR3 nucleotides are TGTGCCAGCAGTCTCACTCCGGGACAGATCTACGAGCAGTACTTC.

The chain combines TRBV30 with TRBJ1-2; a possible D gene is TRBD1 (5 bases). The V gene's germline CDR1 is GTSNPN and CDR2 SVGIG (reference sequence). CDR3 length: 13 residues. CDR3 sequence (DNA): TGTGCACACACCCGGGAGGGGTACTATGGCTACACCTTC. Its translation: CAHTREGYYGYTF.

This clonotype has only a few counts. The chain uses TRBV6-5 and TRBJ2-7; D gene unclear. The CDR3 extends over 15 amino acids. The germline V gene has CDR1 MNHEY and CDR2 SVGAGI. V gave up 6 bases and J gave up 3 bases, with 18 bases separating them. This CDR3 reads CASSPLNQDGYEQYF. CDR3 DNA: TGTGCCAGCAGCCCCTTAAACCAGGACGGCTACGAGCAGTACTTC.

Comment on this clonotype: Given a much more abundant clone one base away, this may be a read error. V and J are TRBV6-1 and TRBJ2-7; the D is unclear. The length of the CDR3 is 13 residues. Germline assignment: CDR1 MNHNS and CDR2 SASEGT. The V and J ends lost 7 bases and 2 bases respectively, with 12 bases between them. CDR3 nucleotide sequence: TGTGCCAGCACCCGGACGGATACCTACGAGCAGTACTTC. It encodes CASTRTDTYEQYF.

This chain uses TRBV20-1 with TRBJ2-4; TRBD2 agrees at 7 bases. The ends lost 6 bases at V and 2 bases at J; junction bases unmatched: 4. CDR3 size: 13 residues. Germline V gene lookup returns CDR1 DFQATT and CDR2 SNEGSKA (reference sequence). Here the CDR3 DNA reads TGCAGTGCCCCGGGACTACCCAAAAACATTCAGTACTTC. Encoded protein: CSAPGLPKNIQYF.

As DNA, the CDR3 is TGTGCCAGCAGTGAAGGAGGGGGCGTTTACTATGGCTACACCTTC. Translating gives CASSEGGGVYYGYTF. This chain connects TRBV6-1 to TRBJ1-2, with TRBD1 identical over 7 bases. The CDR3 has 15 residues. The junction had 5 bases not matched to a gene; V was cut back by 1 base and J by 3 bases. Germline CDR1 MNHNS, CDR2 SASEGT.

This chain uses TRBV30 with TRBJ1-1; no definite D call. Germline-derived CDR1 and CDR2 are GTSNPN and SVGIG (reference sequence). V was pared by 7 bases and J by 1 base, with 7 bases between. This CDR3 is 11 amino acids long. In nucleotides, the CDR3 is TGTGCCTTGGACGGGAACACTGAAGCTTTCTTT. This translates into CALDGNTEAFF.

The gene calls are TRBV6-6 and TRBJ2-2; the match to TRBD1 covers 9 bases. V was clipped by 5 bases and J by 4 bases; unmatched bases: 5. The length of the CDR3 is 15 residues. The V gene's germline CDR1 is MNHNY and CDR2 SVGAGI (reference sequence). The CDR3 region has the DNA TGTGCCAGCAGTCCGGGACAGGGATTCACCGGGGAGCTGTTTTTT. It yields the protein CASSPGQGFTGELFF.

The chain carries TRBV12-3 or TRBV12-4 and TRBJ2-1, with D possibly TRBD2 on 7 matching bases. This CDR3 spans 15 amino acids. V was clipped by 5 bases and J by 9 bases, with 20 bases between them. The CDR3 DNA reads as TGTGCCAGCAGTCTCCGTGGCGGGGGCGGGATTGAGCAGTTCTTC. Encoded protein: CASSLRGGGGIEQFF.

This clonotype was recorded many times. The chain employs TRBV6-6 and TRBJ1-2; the match to TRBD1 covers 8 bases. The V segment lost 5 bases and the J segment 3 bases; nucleotides outside the gene matches: 14. In germline, CDR1 is MNHNY, CDR2 SVGAGI (reference sequence). The CDR3 has 17 residues. The CDR3 here is CASSTSDRGLNDYGYTF. In DNA, the CDR3 is TGTGCCAGCAGTACCTCCGACAGGGGCCTTAATGACTATGGCTACACCTTC.